This is a list of T cell receptor beta chains from one sample in a study of cytomegalovirus exposure and HLA in healthy donors. This table comes from immunoSEQ multiplex PCR, and its TCRdb copy is limited to in-frame clones, with some not included. The sample includes hundreds of thousands of clones, roughly 70% of them seen just once. The sequenced sample was PBMCs. The receptors come from a man aged 35-49 years in good health and CMV-seropositive. Both conserved end residues are trimmed from each CDR3. D genes are given only for firm matches. Some rows have no size entry. The others give once, few or many, or a class for an expanded clone.

D | size | V | CDR3
TRBD1 | . | TRBV7-2 | ASSVAHRGGNTIY
. | . | TRBV6-5 | ASSYSRAHSSYEQY
TRBD1 | . | TRBV5-3 | ARSLDDDRDLNTEAF
. | . | TRBV6-5 | ASSYAGGVDGYT
. | few | TRBV4-2 | ATGGPGTDTQY
. | . | TRBV6-1 | ASSDSRSGQGRSEAF
TRBD1 | . | TRBV6-5 | ASSYSRTGEIVIT
TRBD2 | . | TRBV11-3 | ASSLIGRDEQF
TRBD1 | few | TRBV5-6 | ATNKGASYGYT
. | . | TRBV6-5 | ASSTGRPGELF
. | once | TRBV7-3 | ASSLRGSDTQY
. | once | TRBV5-5 | ASSLSTEAF
. | . | TRBV6-6 | ASSFRDGELF
. | once | TRBV6-5 | ASSSRGGGQPQH
. | . | TRBV14 | ASSQQGGLSYYEQY
. | . | TRBV5-1 | ASSLGQMVNYGYT
. | . | TRBV19 | ASSLYSGANVLT
TRBD1 | . | TRBV6-4 | ASSEAGGWRDEQF
. | . | TRBV5-1 | ASSLNSGQETQY
TRBD2 | . | TRBV9 | ASSDSGGHTDTQY
. | few | TRBV19 | ASTSPGVLYGYT
. | once | TRBV11-2 | ASSDLGGGIGGYT
. | . | TRBV6-1 | ASTSFWRKDPQH
. | few | TRBV2 | ASKVNRNEKLF
. | . | TRBV7-2 | ASSYQIDTVSPLH
TRBD1 | . | TRBV6-5 | ASSWDRPPSYYGYT
. | . | TRBV5-6 | ASSRIPSGRHSYEQY
TRBD2 | few | TRBV6-1 | ASRVSGGNNEQF
. | once | TRBV7-3 | ASSRGTDTQY
. | once | TRBV6-6 | ASTPGDTQY
. | . | TRBV18 | ASSRTEDTEAF
TRBD1 | . | TRBV5-4 | ASSWGTGGIYNSPLH
. | . | TRBV2 | ATDATGPYEQY
. | few | TRBV2 | ASSDRGGNEKLF
. | few | TRBV10-1 | ASSVDSYNSPLH
. | . | TRBV19 | ASSPREEDSVYGYT
TRBD2 | . | TRBV4-2 | ASSQDAGGGARDTQY
. | few | TRBV4-1 | ASSPPSGTRNSYEQY
TRBD1 | once | TRBV28 | ASSYAGGQNYEQY
. | . | TRBV13 | ASSRGTDTQY
TRBD1 | few | TRBV28 | ANYDRARRGYT
TRBD1 | . | TRBV5-5 | ASSLAGQGVYEQY
TRBD2 | . | TRBV4-1 | ASSQTGLPETQY
. | . | TRBV5-6 | ASRPDSAYGYT
. | . | TRBV4-1 | ASSQGQIWGYT
. | . | TRBV5-6 | ASSLGTSASPLH
. | . | TRBV28 | ASRKGNSQETQY
. | once | TRBV5-6 | ASRYSGGANYGYT
TRBD1 | . | TRBV13 | ASSLRQGAGEQY